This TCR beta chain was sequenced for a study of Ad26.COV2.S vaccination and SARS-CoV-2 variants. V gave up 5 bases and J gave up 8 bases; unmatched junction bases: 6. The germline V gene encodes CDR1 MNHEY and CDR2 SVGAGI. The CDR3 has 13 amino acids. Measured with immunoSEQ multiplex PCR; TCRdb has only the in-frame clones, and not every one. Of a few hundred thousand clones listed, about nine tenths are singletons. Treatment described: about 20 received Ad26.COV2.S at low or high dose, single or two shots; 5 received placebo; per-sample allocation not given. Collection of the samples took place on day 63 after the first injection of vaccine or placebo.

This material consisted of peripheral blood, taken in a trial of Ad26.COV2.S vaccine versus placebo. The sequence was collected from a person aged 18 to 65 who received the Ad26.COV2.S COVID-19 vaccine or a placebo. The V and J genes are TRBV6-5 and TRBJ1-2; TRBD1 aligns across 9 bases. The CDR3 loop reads CASSPDRGTGYTF. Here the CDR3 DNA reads TGTGCCAGCAGTCCGGACAGGGGAACGGGCTACACCTTC.